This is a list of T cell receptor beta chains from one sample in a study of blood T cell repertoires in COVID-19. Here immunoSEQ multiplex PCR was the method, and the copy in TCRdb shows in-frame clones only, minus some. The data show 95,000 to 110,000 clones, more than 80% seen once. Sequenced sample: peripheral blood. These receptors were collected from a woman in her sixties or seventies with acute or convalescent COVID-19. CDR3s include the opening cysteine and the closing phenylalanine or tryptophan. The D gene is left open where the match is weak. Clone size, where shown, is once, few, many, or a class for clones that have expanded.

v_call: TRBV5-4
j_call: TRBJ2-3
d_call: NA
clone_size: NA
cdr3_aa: CASSYQRGAGVDTQYF
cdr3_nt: TGTGCCAGCAGCTACCAGCGGGGAGCAGGGGTGGATACGCAGTATTTT

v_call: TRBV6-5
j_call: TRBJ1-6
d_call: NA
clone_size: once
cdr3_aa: CASSYDSNSPLHF
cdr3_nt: TGTGCCAGCAGTTACGACAGTAATTCACCCCTCCACTTT

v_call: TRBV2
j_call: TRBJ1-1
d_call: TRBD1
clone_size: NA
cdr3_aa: CATQGARNTEAFF
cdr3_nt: TGTGCCACACAGGGGGCCCGGAACACTGAAGCTTTCTTT

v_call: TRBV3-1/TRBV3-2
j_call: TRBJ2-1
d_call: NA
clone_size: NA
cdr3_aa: CASSQLELYNEQFF
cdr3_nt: TGTGCCAGCAGCCAACTCGAGCTCTACAATGAGCAGTTCTTC

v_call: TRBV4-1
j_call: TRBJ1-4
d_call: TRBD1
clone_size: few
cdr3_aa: CASSQEGAGQGGKLFF
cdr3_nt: TGCGCCAGCAGCCAAGAGGGGGCGGGACAGGGAGGAAAACTGTTTTTT

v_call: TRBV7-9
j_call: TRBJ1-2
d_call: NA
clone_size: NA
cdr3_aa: CASSLARPVDGYTF
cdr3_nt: TGTGCCAGCAGCTTAGCGAGGCCAGTAGATGGCTACACCTTC

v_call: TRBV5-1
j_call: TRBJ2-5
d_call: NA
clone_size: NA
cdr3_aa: CASSLAQDETQYF
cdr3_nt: TGCGCCAGCAGCTTGGCGCAGGATGAGACCCAGTACTTC

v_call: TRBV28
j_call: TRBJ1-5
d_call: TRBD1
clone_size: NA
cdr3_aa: CASSSPPGTGGRQPQHF
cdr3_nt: TGTGCCAGCAGTTCTCCCCCCGGGACAGGGGGCCGTCAGCCCCAGCATTTT

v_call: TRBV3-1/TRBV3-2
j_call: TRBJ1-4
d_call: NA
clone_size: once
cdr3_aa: CASSQERTSNEKLFF
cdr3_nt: TGTGCCAGCAGCCAAGAACGGACATCTAATGAAAAACTGTTTTTT

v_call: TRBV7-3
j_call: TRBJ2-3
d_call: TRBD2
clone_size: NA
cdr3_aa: CASSSYTWTSGNSDTQYF
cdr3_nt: TGTGCCAGCAGCTCTTATACCTGGACTAGCGGGAATTCAGATACGCAGTATTTT

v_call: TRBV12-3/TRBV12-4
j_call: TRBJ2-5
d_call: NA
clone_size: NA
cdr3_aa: CASSLPGGETQYF
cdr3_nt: TGTGCCAGCAGCCTGCCCGGGGGAGAGACCCAGTACTTC

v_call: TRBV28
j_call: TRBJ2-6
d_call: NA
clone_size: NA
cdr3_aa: CASSPRHSGANVLTF
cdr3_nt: TGTGCCAGCAGTCCTCGACACTCTGGGGCCAACGTCCTGACTTTC

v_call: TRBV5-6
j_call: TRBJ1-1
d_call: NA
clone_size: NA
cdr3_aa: CASSLGVGGPLKAFF
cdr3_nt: TGTGCCAGCAGCTTGGGGGTCGGGGGGCCATTGAAAGCTTTCTTT

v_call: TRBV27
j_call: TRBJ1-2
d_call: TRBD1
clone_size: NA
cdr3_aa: CASSPGTGFGDGYTF
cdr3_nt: TGTGCCAGCAGTCCCGGGACAGGGTTTGGAGACGGCTACACCTTC

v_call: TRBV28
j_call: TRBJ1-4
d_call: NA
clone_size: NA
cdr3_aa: CASSPVGLALEEKLFF
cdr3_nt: TGTGCCAGCAGTCCCGTGGGCCTAGCTCTTGAGGAAAAACTGTTTTTT

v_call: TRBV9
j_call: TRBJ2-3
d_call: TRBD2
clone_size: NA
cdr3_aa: CATSRLAGAPDTQYF
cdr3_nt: TGTGCCACCTCCCGACTAGCGGGAGCCCCAGATACGCAGTATTTT

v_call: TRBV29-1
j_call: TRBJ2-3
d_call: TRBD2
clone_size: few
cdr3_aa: CSGRLASREADTQYF
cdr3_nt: TGCAGCGGCCGACTAGCGTCCCGGGAAGCAGATACGCAGTATTTT

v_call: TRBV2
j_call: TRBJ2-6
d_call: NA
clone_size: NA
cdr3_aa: CASSEAAGSGANVLTF
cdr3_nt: TGTGCCAGCAGTGAAGCCGCGGGGTCTGGGGCCAACGTCCTGACTTTC

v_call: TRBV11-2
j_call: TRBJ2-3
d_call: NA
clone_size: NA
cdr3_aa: CASSLDVDTQYF
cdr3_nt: TGTGCCAGCAGCTTAGACGTGGATACGCAGTATTTT

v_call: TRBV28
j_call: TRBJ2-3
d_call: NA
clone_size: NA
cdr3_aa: CASSPALGGDTQYF
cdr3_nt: TGTGCCAGCAGTCCCGCCTTGGGGGGAGATACGCAGTATTTT

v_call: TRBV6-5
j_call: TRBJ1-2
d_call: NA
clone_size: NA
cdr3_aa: CASSPRRANYGYTF
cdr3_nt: TGTGCCAGCAGCCCCCGGCGGGCTAACTATGGCTACACCTTC

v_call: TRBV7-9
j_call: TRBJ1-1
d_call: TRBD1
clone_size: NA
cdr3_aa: CATKGQGGGNTEAFF
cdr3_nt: TGTGCCACCAAGGGACAGGGCGGGGGGAACACTGAAGCTTTCTTT

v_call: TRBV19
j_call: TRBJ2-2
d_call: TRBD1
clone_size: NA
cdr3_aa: CASRGTGVLNTGELFF
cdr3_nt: TGTGCCAGTAGAGGGACAGGGGTACTGAACACCGGGGAGCTGTTTTTT

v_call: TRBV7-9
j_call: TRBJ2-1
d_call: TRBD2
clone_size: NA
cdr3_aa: CASSSRTSGRDEQFF
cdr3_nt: TGTGCCAGCAGCTCCCGGACTAGCGGGAGAGATGAGCAGTTCTTC

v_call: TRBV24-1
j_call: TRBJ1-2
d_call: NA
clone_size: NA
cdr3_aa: CATSGIEGYTF
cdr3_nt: TGTGCCACCTCCGGGATCGAGGGCTACACCTTC

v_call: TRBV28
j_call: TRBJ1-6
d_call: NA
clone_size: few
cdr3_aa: CAITQGEGQTLHF
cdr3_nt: TGTGCCATCACACAGGGAGAGGGCCAAACCCTCCACTTT

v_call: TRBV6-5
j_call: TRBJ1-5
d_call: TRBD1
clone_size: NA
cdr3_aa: CASRETGKNQPQHF
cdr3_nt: TGTGCCAGCAGAGAGACAGGGAAGAATCAGCCCCAGCATTTT

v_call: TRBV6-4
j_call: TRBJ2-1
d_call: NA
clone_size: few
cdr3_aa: CASSDGLAVGEQFF
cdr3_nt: TGTGCCAGCAGTGACGGGTTAGCTGTCGGTGAGCAGTTCTTC